This T cell receptor (beta chain) was profiled in a study of T cell changes during pregnancy in multiple sclerosis (dated by TCRdb to between 2018 and 2020). Background on the whole study: Changes in the T cell repertoire over the course of pregnancy were examined in this study in women with multiple sclerosis.

Of note for this clone: No cognate antigen has been identified for it. No base qualities exist here, and no much larger clone lies one base off it.

V loses 8 bases of germline sequence and J loses 2 bases, and the interval between the two ends is 7 bases. Counted from cysteine to phenylalanine, this CDR3 has 11 amino acids. Only CDR3 DNA remains: 33 bases, in frame from the first base. Per the germline V gene, SNHLY is the CDR1 and FYNNEI is the CDR2. Library preparation employed the immunoSEQ multiplex PCR assay. TCRdb limited this immuneACCESS table to in-frame rearrangements with V and J called. A share of clones is missing; checked studies link under half to unresolved V genes, and the rest is unexplained. The sample table lists nearly 80,000 clones, 85% to 95% of them with a count of one. 0.2% to 0.25% of the sample comes from the top ten.

The TCR sequence derives from a female donor with multiple sclerosis, enrolled in a pregnancy study. The rearrangement joined TRBV2 to TRBJ2-7, with TRBD1 tentatively as D gene (5 bases match). The material sequenced was CD4+ T cells from peripheral blood mononuclear cells, taken before pregnancy. CDR3 reads: CASGAAYEQYF. The nucleotide sequence is given as TGTGCCAGCGGGGCGGCCTACGAGCAGTACTTC.